These 12 T cell receptor beta chains came from one sample sequenced in a study of Graves' ophthalmopathy and Graves' hyperthyroidism. RNA transcripts were the source from which TCR beta CDR3 regions were amplified. The workflow started with a first-round RT-PCR run with HTBI primers and then moved on to a second-round multiplex PCR. TCRdb ran MiXCR on the multiplex PCR reads and lists one entry per CDR3 protein. The sample records about 600,000 distinct CDR3 sequences, about 35% being singletons. The sequencing sample was made of peripheral blood or thyroid tissue (not recorded which). These receptors were obtained from an adult man with Graves' hyperthyroidism.

As DNA, the CDR3 is TGTGCCAGTAGTATAGCCGGGCGGGTCACTGAAGCTTTCTTT. It encodes CASSIAGRVTEAFF. This chain uses TRBV19 with TRBJ1-1; D unclear. This CDR3 is built from 14 residues. Germline V gives CDR1 LNHDA, CDR2 SQIVND (reference sequence). Trimming stripped 1 base from V and 4 bases from J, with 10 bases between.

This clonotype has ten or more counts. The genes are TRBV6-5 and TRBJ1-1, with D perhaps TRBD1 (6 bases). The V gene lost 5 bases and the J gene lost 10 bases, with 17 bases spanning the gap. CDR1 and CDR2 (germline): MNHEY, SVGAGI. CDR3 length equals 13 residues. The CDR3 sequence: CASSDRNWRGAFF. The CDR3 DNA is TGTGCCAGCAGTGACAGGAATTGGCGTGGAGCTTTCTTT.

Points on this clonotype: A much larger clone is a single base away; this may be a read error. This chain joins TRBV6-6 and TRBJ1-6, with 8 bases that match TRBD1. V was pared by 8 bases and J by 5 bases, with 11 bases of the junction left unmatched. The CDR3 covers 16 residues. Looked up from germline, CDR1 is MNHNY and CDR2 is SVGAGI (reference sequence). CDR3 residues: CASCDTAGQDNSPLHF. The CDR3 region has the DNA TGTGCCAGCTGTGATACCGCGGGACAGGATAATTCACCCCTCCACTTT.

The chain uses TRBV13 and TRBJ1-1; TRBD1 matches at 10 bases. Trimming cost V 5 bases and J 3 bases; bases outside gene matches: 12. The V gene's germline CDR1 is PRHDT and CDR2 FYEKMQ (reference sequence). This CDR3 is 17 amino acids long. The CDR3 nucleotides are TGTGCCAGCAGCACTCGACAGGGGGCCTTATTGTACACTGAAGCTTTCTTT. This sequence encodes CASSTRQGALLYTEAFF.

The table lists this clonotype with many counts. This chain joins TRBV13 and TRBJ1-2; D ambiguous. Trimming removed 3 bases from V and 8 bases from J, with 13 bases in between. Germline-derived CDR1 and CDR2 are PRHDT and FYEKMQ (reference sequence). This CDR3 is 13 amino acids long. CDR3 protein: CASSFQHHQGYTF. The CDR3 coding sequence is TGTGCCAGCAGCTTCCAACACCACCAGGGCTACACCTTC.

The V and J genes are TRBV29-1 and TRBJ2-7, with 8 bases identical to TRBD2. After removal of 8 bases from V and 0 bases from J, the junction contained 6 bases not matched to a gene. This CDR3 spans 13 amino acids. Per germline, CDR1 SQVTM and CDR2 ANQGSEA. CDR3 amino acids: CSQVLAVSYEQYF. The DNA for the CDR3 is TGCAGCCAAGTACTAGCGGTCTCCTACGAGCAGTACTTC.

In its sample, this clonotype was seen many times. The rearrangement links TRBV2 to TRBJ1-5, with 7 bases identical to TRBD1. V lost 4 bases and J lost 3; bases outside the gene matches: 3. The CDR3 runs 14 residues. The germline V gene encodes CDR1 SNHLY and CDR2 FYNNEI. The CDR3 DNA sequence: TGTGCCAGCAGTGCGGGACAGTACAATCAGCCCCAGCATTTT. It encodes CASSAGQYNQPQHF.

This clonotype has ten or more counts. The V gene is TRBV29-1, the J gene TRBJ1-1; no clear D. CDR1 is SQVTM and CDR2 is ANQGSEA in the germline V gene. This CDR3 spans 14 amino acids. Trimming removed 2 bases from V and 0 bases from J, with 10 bases in between. DNA of the CDR3: TGCAGCGTTGAAAGGGTCGTAATGAACACTGAAGCTTTCTTT. Protein: CSVERVVMNTEAFF. Full variable domain (outside the CDR3, taken from reference TRBV29-1 and TRBJ1-1): SAVISQKPSRDICQRGTSLTIQCQVDSQVTMMFWYRQQPGQSLTLIATANQGSEATYESGFVIDKFPISRPNLTFSTLTVSNMSPEDSSIYLCSVERVVMNTEAFFGQGTRLTVV.

This clonotype has a handful of counts. This rearrangement joins TRBV5-4 to TRBJ2-3, with D perhaps TRBD1 (5 bases). Germline loops: CDR1 SGHNT, CDR2 YYREEE (reference sequence). Trimming left V 1 base short and J 9 bases short, with 18 bases between. The CDR3 is 15 residues long. DNA of the CDR3: TGTGCCAGCAGCTTGCTTCAGGGTGGGATCGACACGCAGTATTTT. This gives the protein CASSLLQGGIDTQYF.

The V gene is TRBV29-1, the J gene TRBJ1-2; D gene unclear. Looked up from germline, CDR1 is SQVTM and CDR2 is ANQGSEA. This CDR3 has 14 amino acids. With 3 bases removed from V and 3 bases from J, the gap between germline ends came to 14 bases. CDR3 protein: CSVDPGHPYYGYTF. CDR3 sequence (DNA): TGCAGCGTTGACCCGGGCCACCCATACTATGGCTACACCTTC.

This clonotype was observed many times. The V gene is TRBV12-3 or TRBV12-4, the J gene TRBJ2-5; 10 bases match TRBD2. The CDR3 extends over 16 amino acids. V lost 6 bases, J lost 2 bases, and 9 bases stayed unmatched. The DNA for the CDR3 is TGTGCCAGCAGCCCAGGAGGACTAGCGGAACAAGAGACCCAGTACTTC. Protein sequence: CASSPGGLAEQETQYF.

This clonotype appeared a few times. This chain links TRBV24-1 with TRBJ2-1; D might be TRBD1 (5 bases). V was pared by 3 bases and J by 4 bases, with 9 bases between. Germline V gives CDR1 KGHDR, CDR2 SFDVKD. The CDR3 length is 14 residues. CDR3 sequence reads: CATSDQGLYNEQFF. CDR3 sequence (DNA): TGTGCCACCAGTGATCAGGGATTATACAATGAGCAGTTCTTC.